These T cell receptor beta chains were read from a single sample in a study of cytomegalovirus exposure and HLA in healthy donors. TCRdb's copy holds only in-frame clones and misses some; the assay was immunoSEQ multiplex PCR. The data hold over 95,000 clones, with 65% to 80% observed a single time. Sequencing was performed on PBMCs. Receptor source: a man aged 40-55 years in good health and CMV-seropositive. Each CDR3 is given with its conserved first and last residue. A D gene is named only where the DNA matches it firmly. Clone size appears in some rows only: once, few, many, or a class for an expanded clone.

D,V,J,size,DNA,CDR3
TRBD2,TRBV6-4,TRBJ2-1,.,TGTGCCAGCAGTGACTCTAGCGGGGGGGCTAATGAGCAGTTCTTC,CASSDSSGGANEQFF
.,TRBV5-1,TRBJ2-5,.,TGCGCCAGCAGCTTGTCGGGAGTAGGCCAAGAGACCCAGTACTTC,CASSLSGVGQETQYF
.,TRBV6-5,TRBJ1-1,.,TGTGCCAGCAGTTACCGGGGGGTTCGCCCTGAAGCTTTCTTT,CASSYRGVRPEAFF
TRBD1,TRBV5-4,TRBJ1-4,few,TGTGCCAGCAGCTCCGGACAAGACAGGGCGGATGAAAAACTGTTTTTT,CASSSGQDRADEKLFF
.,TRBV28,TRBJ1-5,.,TGTGCCAGCAGCCCACAGATCAATCAGCCCCAGCATTTT,CASSPQINQPQHF
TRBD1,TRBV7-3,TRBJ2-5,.,TGTGCCAGCAGCTTAACAAGGACAGGACAAGAGACCCAGTACTTC,CASSLTRTGQETQYF
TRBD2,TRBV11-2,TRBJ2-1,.,TGTGCCAGCAGCTTAGTAGGAGGGACTAGCGGGAATGAGCAGTTCTTC,CASSLVGGTSGNEQFF
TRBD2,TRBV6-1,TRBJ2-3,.,TGTGCCAGCCTCACTAGCGGGGGAACAGATACGCAGTATTTT,CASLTSGGTDTQYF
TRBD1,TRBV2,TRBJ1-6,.,TGTGCCAGCAGTGGCAGGGGGCAGGATTCACCCCTCCACTTT,CASSGRGQDSPLHF
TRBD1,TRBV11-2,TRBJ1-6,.,TGTGCCAGCAGCTTAGAAGGGACAGGGGGCTCCCCCCTCCACTTT,CASSLEGTGGSPLHF
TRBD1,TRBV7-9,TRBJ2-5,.,TGTGCCAGCAGCCCGGGACAGGGGGTTCAGGAGACCCAGTACTTC,CASSPGQGVQETQYF
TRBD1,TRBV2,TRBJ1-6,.,TGTGCCAGCAGTGTGACAGGGGGTTCACCCCTCCACTTT,CASSVTGGSPLHF
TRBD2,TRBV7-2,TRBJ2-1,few,TGTGCCAGCAGCTTGACTAGCGGATACAATGAGCAGTTCTTC,CASSLTSGYNEQFF
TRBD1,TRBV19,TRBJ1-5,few,TGTGCCAGTACTCCAACCAGGGGGTCGAGCAATCAGCCCCAGCATTTT,CASTPTRGSSNQPQHF
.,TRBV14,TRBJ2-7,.,TGTTCCAGCAGCCCCACGGCCTACGAGCAGTACTTC,CSSSPTAYEQYF
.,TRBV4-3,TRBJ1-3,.,TGCGCCAGCAGTCCCACAGGGCCTGGAAACACCATATATTTT,CASSPTGPGNTIYF
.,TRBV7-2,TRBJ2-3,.,TGTGCCAGCAGCTTAAGGGCGGGGCTCAGGTATTTT,CASSLRAGLRYF
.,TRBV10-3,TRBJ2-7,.,TGTGCCATCAGTGAGAGAGGACAGAGCTACGAGCAGTACTTC,CAISERGQSYEQYF
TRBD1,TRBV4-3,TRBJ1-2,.,TGCGCCAGCAGCCACCTCGGGACAGCTAACTATGGCTACACCTTC,CASSHLGTANYGYTF
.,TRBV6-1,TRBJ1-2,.,TGTGCCAGCAGTGTCGGGACATGGGGCTATGGCTACACCTTC,CASSVGTWGYGYTF
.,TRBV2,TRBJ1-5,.,TGTGCCAGCAGTCGTTTTAATCAGCCCCAGCATTTT,CASSRFNQPQHF
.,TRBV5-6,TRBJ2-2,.,TGTGCCAGCGAGGGGGTGAAGGCGGGCACCGGGGAGCTGTTTTTT,CASEGVKAGTGELFF
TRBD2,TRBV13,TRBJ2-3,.,TGTGCCAGCAGGGACCCCGGGCGGGGGGTTGATACGCAGTATTTT,CASRDPGRGVDTQYF
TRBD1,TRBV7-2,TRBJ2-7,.,TGTGCCAGCAGCTTTGGGACAGGTGCCTACGAGCAGTACTTC,CASSFGTGAYEQYF
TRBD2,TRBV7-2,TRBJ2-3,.,TGTGCCAGCAGCAATCGGCTGAGCGGGGGGGCGAGAGATACGCAGTATTTT,CASSNRLSGGARDTQYF
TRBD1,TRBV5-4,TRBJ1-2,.,TGTGCCAGCAGCTCCGTACAGGGGGATTTTGGCTACACCTTC,CASSSVQGDFGYTF
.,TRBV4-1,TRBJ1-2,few,TGCGCCAGCAGCCAAGTAATCAGGCGGGAGAACTATGGCTACACCTTC,CASSQVIRRENYGYTF
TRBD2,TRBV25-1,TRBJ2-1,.,TGTGCCAGCACGACTAGCGGGGGGCCCACGGTCGCTTATGAGCAGTTCTTC,CASTTSGGPTVAYEQFF